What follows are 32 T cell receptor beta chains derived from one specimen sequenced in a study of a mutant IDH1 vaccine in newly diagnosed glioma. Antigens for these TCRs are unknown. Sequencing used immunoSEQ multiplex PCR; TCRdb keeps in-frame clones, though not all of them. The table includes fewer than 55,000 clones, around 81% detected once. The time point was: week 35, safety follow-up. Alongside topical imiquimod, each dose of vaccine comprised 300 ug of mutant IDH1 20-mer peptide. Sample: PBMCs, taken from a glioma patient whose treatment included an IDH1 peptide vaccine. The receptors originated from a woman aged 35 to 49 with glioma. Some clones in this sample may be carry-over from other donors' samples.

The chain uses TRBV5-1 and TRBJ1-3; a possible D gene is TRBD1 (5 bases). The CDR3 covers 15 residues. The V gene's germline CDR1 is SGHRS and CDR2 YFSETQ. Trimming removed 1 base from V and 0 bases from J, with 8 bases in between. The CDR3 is CASSLRQGSGNTIYF. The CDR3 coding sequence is TGCGCCAGCAGCTTGAGGCAGGGCTCTGGAAACACCATATATTTT.

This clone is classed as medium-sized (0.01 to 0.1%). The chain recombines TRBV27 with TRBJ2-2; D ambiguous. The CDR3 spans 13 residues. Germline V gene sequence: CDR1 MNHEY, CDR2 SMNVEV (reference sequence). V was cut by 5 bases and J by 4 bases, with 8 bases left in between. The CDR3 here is CASSPASTGELFF. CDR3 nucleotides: TGTGCCAGCAGTCCCGCCTCCACCGGGGAGCTGTTTTTT.

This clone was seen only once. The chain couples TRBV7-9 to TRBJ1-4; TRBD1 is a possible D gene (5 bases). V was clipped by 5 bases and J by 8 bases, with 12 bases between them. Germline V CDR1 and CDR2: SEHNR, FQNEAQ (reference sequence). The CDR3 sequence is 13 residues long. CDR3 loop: CASSPGGVEKLFF. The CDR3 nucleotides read TGTGCCAGCAGCCCGGGGGGTGTAGAAAAACTGTTTTTT.

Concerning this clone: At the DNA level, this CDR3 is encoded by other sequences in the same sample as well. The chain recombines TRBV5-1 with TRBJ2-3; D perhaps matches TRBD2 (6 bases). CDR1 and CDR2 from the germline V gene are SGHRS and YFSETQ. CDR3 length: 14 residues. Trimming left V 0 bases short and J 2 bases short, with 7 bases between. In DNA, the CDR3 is TGCGCCAGCAGCTTGGGGCGGGACACAGATACGCAGTATTTT. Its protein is CASSLGRDTDTQYF.

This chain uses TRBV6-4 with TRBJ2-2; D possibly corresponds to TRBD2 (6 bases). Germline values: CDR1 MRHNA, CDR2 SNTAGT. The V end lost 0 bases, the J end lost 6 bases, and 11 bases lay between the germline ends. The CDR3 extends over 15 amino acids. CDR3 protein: CASSDSEGRPGELFF. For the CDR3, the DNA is TGTGCCAGCAGTGACTCGGAGGGTCGGCCCGGGGAGCTGTTTTTT.

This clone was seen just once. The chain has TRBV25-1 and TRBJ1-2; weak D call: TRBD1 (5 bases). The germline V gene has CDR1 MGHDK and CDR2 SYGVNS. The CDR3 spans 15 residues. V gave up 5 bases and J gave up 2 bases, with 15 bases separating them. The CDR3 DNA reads TGTGCCAGCAGTCTCGGGTCGGGGGGGAACTATGGCTACACCTTC. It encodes CASSLGSGGNYGYTF.

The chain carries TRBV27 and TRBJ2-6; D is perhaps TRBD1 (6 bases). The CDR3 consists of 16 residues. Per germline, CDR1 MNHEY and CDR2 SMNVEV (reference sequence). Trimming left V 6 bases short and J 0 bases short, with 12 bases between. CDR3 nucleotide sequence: TGTGCCAGCAGGGACAGTTTCTTCTCTGGGGCCAACGTCCTGACTTTC. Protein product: CASRDSFFSGANVLTF. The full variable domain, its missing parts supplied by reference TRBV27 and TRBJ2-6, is EAQVTQNPRYLITVTGKKLTVTCSQNMNHEYMSWYRQDPGLGLRQIYYSMNVEVTDKGDVPEGYKVSRKEKRNFPLILESPSPNQTSLYFCASRDSFFSGANVLTFGAGSRLTVL.

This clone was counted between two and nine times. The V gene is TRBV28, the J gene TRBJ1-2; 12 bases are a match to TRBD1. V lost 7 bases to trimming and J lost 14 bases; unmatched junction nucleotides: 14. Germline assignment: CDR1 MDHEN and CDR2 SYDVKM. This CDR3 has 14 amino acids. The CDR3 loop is CASTWDRGQGSKTF. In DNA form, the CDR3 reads TGTGCCAGCACCTGGGACAGGGGGCAAGGGTCGAAAACCTTC.

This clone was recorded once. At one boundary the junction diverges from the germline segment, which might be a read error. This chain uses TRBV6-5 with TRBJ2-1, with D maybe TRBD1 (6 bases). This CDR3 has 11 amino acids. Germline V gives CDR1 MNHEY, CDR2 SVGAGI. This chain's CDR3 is CACRGYNEQFF. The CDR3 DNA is TGTGCCTGCAGGGGTTACAATGAGCAGTTCTTC.

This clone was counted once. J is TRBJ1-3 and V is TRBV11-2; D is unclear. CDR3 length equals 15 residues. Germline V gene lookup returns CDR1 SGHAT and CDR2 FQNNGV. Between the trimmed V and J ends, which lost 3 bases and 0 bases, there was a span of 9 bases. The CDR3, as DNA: TGTGCCAGCAGCTTGACGGGTAACTCTGGAAACACCATATATTTT. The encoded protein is CASSLTGNSGNTIYF.

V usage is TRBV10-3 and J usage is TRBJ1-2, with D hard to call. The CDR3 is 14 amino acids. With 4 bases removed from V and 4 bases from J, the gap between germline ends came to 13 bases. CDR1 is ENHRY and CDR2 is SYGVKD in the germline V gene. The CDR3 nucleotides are TGTGCCATCAGTGGTCAGACCAACCTCTATGGCTACACCTTC. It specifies CAISGQTNLYGYTF.

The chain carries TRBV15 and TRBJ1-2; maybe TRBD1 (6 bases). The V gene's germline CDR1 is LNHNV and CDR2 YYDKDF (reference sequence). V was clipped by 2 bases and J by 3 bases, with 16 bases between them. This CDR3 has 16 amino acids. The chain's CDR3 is CATSRPRAGGDYGYTF. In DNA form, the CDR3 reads TGTGCCACCAGCAGACCCCGGGCGGGGGGCGACTATGGCTACACCTTC.

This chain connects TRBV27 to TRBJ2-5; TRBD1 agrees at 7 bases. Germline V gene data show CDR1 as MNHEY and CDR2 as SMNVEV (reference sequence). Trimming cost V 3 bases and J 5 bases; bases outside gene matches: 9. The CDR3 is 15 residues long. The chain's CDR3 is CASSFYDRVGETQYF. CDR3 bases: TGTGCCAGCAGTTTCTACGACAGGGTTGGGGAGACCCAGTACTTC.

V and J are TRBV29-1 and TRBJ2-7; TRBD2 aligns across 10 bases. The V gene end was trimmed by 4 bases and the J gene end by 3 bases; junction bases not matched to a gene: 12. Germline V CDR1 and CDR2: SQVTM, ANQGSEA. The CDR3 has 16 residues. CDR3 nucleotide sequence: TGCAGCGTTGCTAAGGTAGCGGGAGGAAGCGGCTACGAGCAGTACTTC. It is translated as CSVAKVAGGSGYEQYF.

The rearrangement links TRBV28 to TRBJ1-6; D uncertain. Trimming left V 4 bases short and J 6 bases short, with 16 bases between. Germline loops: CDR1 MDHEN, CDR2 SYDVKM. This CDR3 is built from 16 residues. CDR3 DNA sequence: TGTGCCAGCAGTTGGACGGGTGACCTGGTTAATTCACCCCTCCACTTT. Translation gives CASSWTGDLVNSPLHF.

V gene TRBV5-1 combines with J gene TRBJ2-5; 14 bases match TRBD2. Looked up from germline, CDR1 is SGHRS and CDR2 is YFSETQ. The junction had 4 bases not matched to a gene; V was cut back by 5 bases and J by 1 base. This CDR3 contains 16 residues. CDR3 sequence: CASRSGTSGSQETQYF. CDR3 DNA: TGCGCCAGCAGGTCCGGGACTAGCGGGAGCCAAGAGACCCAGTACTTC.

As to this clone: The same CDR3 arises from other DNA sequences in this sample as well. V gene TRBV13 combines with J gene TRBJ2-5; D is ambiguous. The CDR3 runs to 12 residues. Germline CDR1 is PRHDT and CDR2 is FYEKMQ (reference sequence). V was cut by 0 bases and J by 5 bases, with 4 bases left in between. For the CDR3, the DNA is TGTGCCAGCAGCTTAGGGCGGGAGACCCAGTACTTC. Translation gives CASSLGRETQYF.

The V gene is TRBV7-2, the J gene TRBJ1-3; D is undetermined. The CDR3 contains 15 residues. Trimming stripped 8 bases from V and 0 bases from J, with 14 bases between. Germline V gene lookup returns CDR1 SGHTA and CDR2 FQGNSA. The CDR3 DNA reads TGTGCCAGCTCGGACGGCTACCTCTCTGGAAACACCATATATTTT. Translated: CASSDGYLSGNTIYF.

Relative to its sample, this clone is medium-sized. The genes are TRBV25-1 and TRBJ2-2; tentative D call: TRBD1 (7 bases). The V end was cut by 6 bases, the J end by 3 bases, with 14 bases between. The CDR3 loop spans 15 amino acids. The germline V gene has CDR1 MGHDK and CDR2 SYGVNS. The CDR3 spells CASRTGERDTGELFF. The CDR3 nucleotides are TGTGCCAGCAGAACAGGGGAGCGGGACACCGGGGAGCTGTTTTTT.

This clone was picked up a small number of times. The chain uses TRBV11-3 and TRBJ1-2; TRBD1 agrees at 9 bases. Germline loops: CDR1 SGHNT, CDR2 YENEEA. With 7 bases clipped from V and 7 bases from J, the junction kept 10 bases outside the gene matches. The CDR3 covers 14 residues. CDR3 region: CASTPHRGQGGYTF. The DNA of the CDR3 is TGTGCCAGCACGCCCCACAGGGGGCAGGGTGGCTACACCTTC.

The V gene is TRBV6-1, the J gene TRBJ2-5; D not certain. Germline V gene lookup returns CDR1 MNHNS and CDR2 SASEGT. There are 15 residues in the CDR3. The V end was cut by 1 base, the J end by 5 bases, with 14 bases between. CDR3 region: CASSEVVADVETQYF. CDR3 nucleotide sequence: TGTGCCAGCAGTGAAGTGGTGGCAGATGTGGAGACCCAGTACTTC.

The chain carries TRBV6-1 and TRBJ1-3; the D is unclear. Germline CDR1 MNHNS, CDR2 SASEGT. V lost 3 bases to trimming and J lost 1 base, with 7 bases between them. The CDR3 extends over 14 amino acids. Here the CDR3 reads CASSEDLSGNTIYF. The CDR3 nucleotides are TGTGCCAGCAGTGAGGACCTATCTGGAAACACCATATATTTT.

DNA of the CDR3: TGCGCCAGCAGCCCCCACCGGGGCCCTGAGCAGTTCTTC. Translated, it gives CASSPHRGPEQFF. V is TRBV4-3 and J is TRBJ2-1; D is tentatively TRBD1 or TRBD2 (5 bases each). Germline assignment: CDR1 LGHNA and CDR2 YSLEER. The CDR3 loop spans 13 amino acids. Trimming shortened V by 4 bases and J by 9 bases, and 13 bases separated the two germline ends.

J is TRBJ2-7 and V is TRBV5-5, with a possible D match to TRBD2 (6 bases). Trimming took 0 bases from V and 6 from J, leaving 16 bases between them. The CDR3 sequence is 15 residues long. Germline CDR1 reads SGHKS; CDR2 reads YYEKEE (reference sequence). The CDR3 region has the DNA TGTGCCAGCAGCTTGGCCGGAGGGGTCTTTGCCGAGCAGTACTTC. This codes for CASSLAGGVFAEQYF.

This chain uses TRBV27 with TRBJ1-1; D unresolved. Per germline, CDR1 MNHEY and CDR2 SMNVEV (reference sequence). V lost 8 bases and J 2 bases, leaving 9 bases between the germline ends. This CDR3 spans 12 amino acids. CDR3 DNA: TGTGCCAGCGGGTTGGTAAACACTGAAGCTTTCTTT. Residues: CASGLVNTEAFF.

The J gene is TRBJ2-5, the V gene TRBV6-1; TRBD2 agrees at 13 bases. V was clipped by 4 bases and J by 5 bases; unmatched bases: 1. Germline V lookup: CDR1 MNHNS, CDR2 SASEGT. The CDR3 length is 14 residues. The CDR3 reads CASSAGLAGETQYF. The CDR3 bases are TGTGCCAGCAGTGCGGGACTAGCGGGGGAGACCCAGTACTTC.

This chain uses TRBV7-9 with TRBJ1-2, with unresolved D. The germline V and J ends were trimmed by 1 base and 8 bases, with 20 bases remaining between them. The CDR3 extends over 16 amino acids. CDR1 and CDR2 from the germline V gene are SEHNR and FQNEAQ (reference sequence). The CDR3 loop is CASSLGPAGGLGGYTF. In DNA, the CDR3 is TGTGCCAGCAGCTTAGGACCGGCAGGCGGTTTGGGAGGCTACACCTTC. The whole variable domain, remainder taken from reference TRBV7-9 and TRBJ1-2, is DTGVSQNPRHKITKRGQNVTFRCDPISEHNRLYWYRQTLGQGPEFLTYFQNEAQLEKSRLLSDRFSAERPKGSFSTLEIQRTEQGDSAMYLCASSLGPAGGLGGYTFGSGTRLTVV.

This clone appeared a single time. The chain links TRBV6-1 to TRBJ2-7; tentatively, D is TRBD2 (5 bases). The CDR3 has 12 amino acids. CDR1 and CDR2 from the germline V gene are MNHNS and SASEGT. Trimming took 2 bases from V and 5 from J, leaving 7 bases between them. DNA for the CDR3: TGTGCCAGCAGTGAAACTAGGGACGAGCAGTACTTC. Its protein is CASSETRDEQYF.

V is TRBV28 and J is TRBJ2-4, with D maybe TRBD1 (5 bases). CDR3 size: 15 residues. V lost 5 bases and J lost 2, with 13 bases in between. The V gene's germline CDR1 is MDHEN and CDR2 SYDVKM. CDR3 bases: TGTGCCAGCAGTCAGGCCGCAGGGTCCAAAAACATTCAGTACTTC. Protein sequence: CASSQAAGSKNIQYF.

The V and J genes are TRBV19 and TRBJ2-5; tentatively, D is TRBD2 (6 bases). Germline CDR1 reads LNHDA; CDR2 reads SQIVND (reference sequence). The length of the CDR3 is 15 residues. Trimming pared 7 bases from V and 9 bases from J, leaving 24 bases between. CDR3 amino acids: CASNDVEAGSAAQYF. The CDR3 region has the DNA TGTGCCAGTAATGATGTCGAGGCGGGATCCGCGGCCCAGTACTTC.

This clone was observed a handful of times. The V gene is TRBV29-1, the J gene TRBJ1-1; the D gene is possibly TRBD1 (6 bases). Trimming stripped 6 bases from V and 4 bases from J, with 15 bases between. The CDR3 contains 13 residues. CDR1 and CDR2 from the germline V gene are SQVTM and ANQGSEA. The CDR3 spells CSVSGGRGTEAFF. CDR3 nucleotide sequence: TGCAGCGTGAGCGGGGGGCGAGGCACTGAAGCTTTCTTT.

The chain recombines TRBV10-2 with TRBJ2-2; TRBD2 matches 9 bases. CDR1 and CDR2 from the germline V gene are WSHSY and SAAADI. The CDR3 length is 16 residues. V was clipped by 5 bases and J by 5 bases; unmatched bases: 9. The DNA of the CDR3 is TGCGCCAGCAGTCTTAGCGGGAGAAAAGATACCGGGGAGCTGTTTTTT. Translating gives CASSLSGRKDTGELFF.